These 22 T cell receptor beta chains originate from one sample sequenced in a study of T cells in Graves' hyperthyroidism and ophthalmopathy (dated by TCRdb to between 2018 and 2021). Library construction relied on multiplex PCR. Sequencing used an Illumina HiSeq 2000. Amplification of TCR beta CDR3 regions was carried out from RNA transcripts. For the first round of RT-PCR on the TCR CDR3, the HTBI primer set was used together with the Qiagen OneStep RT-PCR kit. TCRdb handled the public reads itself, with Q25 trimming in fastp and clone calling in MiXCR, and kept productive beta chains. Records with the same CDR3 protein are collapsed into one entry carrying the most frequent genes and DNA. Counted in this sample were over 350,000 distinct CDR3 sequences; over 13% of them appeared once. The leading ten clones occupy 25% to 30% of the sample. The sample was blood. These receptors were collected from a man aged 50-59 years with Graves' ophthalmopathy.

This clonotype has ten or more counts. J is TRBJ2-3 and V is TRBV5-1; 11 nucleotides agree with TRBD1. Per the germline V gene, CDR1 is SGHRS and CDR2 is YFSETQ. The trim removed 2 bases at V and 6 bases at J, leaving 5 bases unmatched. The CDR3 spans 15 residues. CDR3: CASSLPRDRGDTQYF. DNA of the CDR3: TGCGCCAGCAGCTTACCCCGGGACAGGGGGGATACGCAGTATTTT.

Turning to this clonotype: Just one base apart from a much larger clone, this may be a read error. Here the CDR3 omits its conserved ending phenylalanine or tryptophan, so a read error is the likely source. CDR3 residues: CASSFRGLGLREQYS. DNA of the CDR3: TGTGCCAGCAGTTTCCGGGGACTGGGGCTAAGGGAGCAGTACTCC. The chain couples TRBV6-9 to TRBJ2-7, with TRBD2 as a possible D gene (6 bases). Trimming left V 4 bases short and J 7 bases short, with 20 bases between. This CDR3 has 15 residues. The germline gives CDR1 MNHGY, CDR2 SVAAGI.

Note on this clonotype: Being one base from a much bigger clone, this may be a read error. The rearrangement uses TRBV11-2 and TRBJ2-7; a possible D gene is TRBD2 (5 bases). The V end lost 2 bases, the J end lost 1 base, and 12 bases lay between the germline ends. In germline, CDR1 is SGHAT, CDR2 FQNNGV. CDR3 length: 15 residues. CDR3 nucleotide sequence: TGTGCCAGCAGCTTAAGTAGCGAGAGTTCCTACGAGCAGTACTTC. Residues: CASSLSSESSYEQYF.

V and J are TRBV29-1 and TRBJ2-7, with TRBD2 matching over 7 bases. CDR1 and CDR2 from the germline V gene are SQVTM and ANQGSEA. V lost 6 bases and J lost 6; bases outside the gene matches: 11. The CDR3 is 13 amino acids. This CDR3 reads CSVRTSEPSEQYF. The CDR3 nucleotides are TGCAGCGTCCGGACTAGTGAACCCTCCGAGCAGTACTTC.

The chain carries TRBV5-1 and TRBJ2-5; TRBD2 matches 7 bases. Germline V lookup: CDR1 SGHRS, CDR2 YFSETQ. V was pared by 4 bases and J by 1 base, with 4 bases of the junction left unmatched. This CDR3 region has 14 residues. CDR3 sequence (DNA): TGCGCCAGCAGCGGGGGGGACGGCCAAGAGACCCAGTACTTC. Translated: CASSGGDGQETQYF.

The rearrangement joins TRBV7-9 to TRBJ1-4; D perhaps matches TRBD1 (5 bases). CDR1 and CDR2 (germline): SEHNR, FQNEAQ (reference sequence). The CDR3 contains 15 residues. The ends were cut back, 1 base at V and 6 bases at J, with 12 bases in the middle. The CDR3 DNA reads as TGTGCCAGCAGCTTAGGGGCAGGGAGTTATGAAAAACTGTTTTTT. It encodes CASSLGAGSYEKLFF.

V is TRBV15 and J is TRBJ2-2, with TRBD2 matching over 7 bases. CDR1 LNHNV and CDR2 YYDKDF come from the germline V gene (reference sequence). The J segment lost 4 bases and the V segment lost 0 bases, leaving 2 bases of the junction unmatched. This CDR3 contains 15 residues. The CDR3 loop reads CATSRDRGVTGELFF. As DNA, the CDR3 is TGTGCCACCAGCAGAGATCGGGGGGTCACCGGGGAGCTGTTTTTT.

This clonotype was picked up many times. This rearrangement joins TRBV28 to TRBJ1-3; no firm D call. Trimming pared 7 bases from V and 3 bases from J, leaving 16 bases between. This CDR3 has 15 residues. Germline V lookup: CDR1 MDHEN, CDR2 SYDVKM. CDR3 sequence: CASTRLGTNGNTIYF. The CDR3 DNA reads as TGTGCCAGCACCCGTCTGGGTACGAATGGAAACACCATATATTTT. Using reference TRBV28 and TRBJ1-3 for the parts outside the CDR3, the full variable domain is DVKVTQSSRYLVKRTGEKVFLECVQDMDHENMFWYRQDPGLGLRLIYFSYDVKMKEKGDIPEGYSVSREKKERFSLILESASTNQTSMYLCASTRLGTNGNTIYFGEGSWLTVV.

This clonotype was seen a handful of times. The rearrangement joins TRBV3-1 to TRBJ2-7; the match to TRBD2 covers 7 bases. V shed 1 base, J shed 3 bases, and the junction held 6 bases outside the gene matches. The CDR3 loop spans 15 amino acids. Germline values: CDR1 LGHDT, CDR2 YNNKEL (reference sequence). CDR3 loop: CASSQAPSGDYEQYF. The CDR3 nucleotides read TGTGCCAGCAGCCAAGCCCCTAGCGGAGACTACGAGCAGTACTTC.

This clonotype came up a few times. The rearrangement uses TRBV28 and TRBJ2-4, with D possibly being TRBD2 (5 bases). V was shortened by 9 bases and J by 3 bases, with 9 bases between the two germline ends. Germline V CDR1 and CDR2: MDHEN, SYDVKM. This CDR3 region has 12 residues. The CDR3 sequence: CARPGVKNIQYF. The CDR3 DNA reads as TGTGCCAGACCCGGGGTCAAAAACATTCAGTACTTC.

This clonotype was observed a handful of times. This sequence joins TRBV6-1 and TRBJ1-2, with 8 bases matching TRBD1. There are 13 residues in the CDR3. CDR1 is MNHNS, CDR2 SASEGT, per germline. Germline trimming cut 6 bases from V and 2 bases from J; bases unmatched to any gene: 2. In DNA, the CDR3 is TGTGCCAGCAGGGACAGGGAGAACTATGGCTACACCTTC. Protein: CASRDRENYGYTF.

In this sample, this clonotype turned up many times. The chain employs TRBV3-1 and TRBJ2-5; TRBD2 agrees at 7 bases. Germline V CDR1 and CDR2: LGHDT, YNNKEL (reference sequence). The V segment lost 3 bases and the J segment 2 bases; nucleotides outside the gene matches: 6. The CDR3 consists of 15 residues. The CDR3: CASSHSGTKQETQYF. The CDR3 DNA is TGTGCCAGCAGCCACAGCGGGACGAAGCAAGAGACCCAGTACTTC.

The J gene is TRBJ1-2, the V gene TRBV12-3 or TRBV12-4, with no clear D. The CDR3 has 12 residues. Deletions cut 6 bases from V and 3 bases from J, with 8 bases between. The CDR3 region is CASSRSYYGYTF. The CDR3 DNA sequence: TGTGCCAGCAGCAGATCGTACTATGGCTACACCTTC.

The chain combines TRBV9 with TRBJ2-2; D might be TRBD1 or TRBD2, each matching 5 bases. Trimming pared 0 bases from V and 3 bases from J, leaving 12 bases between. Germline CDR1 is SGDLS and CDR2 is YYNGEE. The CDR3 length is 16 residues. The CDR3 loop reads CASSVVGAGHTGELFF. The CDR3 DNA sequence: TGTGCCAGCAGCGTAGTTGGGGCGGGTCACACCGGGGAGCTGTTTTTT.

In its sample, this clonotype was seen many times. The chain links TRBV6-2 or TRBV6-3 to TRBJ2-3; 7 bases are shared with TRBD2. The J segment lost 2 bases and the V segment lost 10 bases, leaving 9 bases of the junction unmatched. The germline gives CDR1 MNHEY, CDR2 SVGEGT. The length of the CDR3 is 14 residues. This CDR3 is CATKRAGNTDTQYF. CDR3 bases: TGTGCCACTAAACGAGCGGGAAACACAGATACGCAGTATTTT.

The V call is TRBV6-6, the J call TRBJ2-1; 7 bases map to TRBD1. Trimming cost V 0 bases and J 1 base; bases outside gene matches: 6. In germline, CDR1 is MNHNY, CDR2 SVGAGI (reference sequence). The length of the CDR3 is 17 residues. This chain's CDR3 is CASSYSRQGFSYNEQFF. As DNA, the CDR3 is TGTGCCAGCAGTTACTCGAGACAGGGATTTTCCTACAATGAGCAGTTCTTC.

In this sample, this clonotype turned up many times. The chain couples TRBV2 to TRBJ2-7; 16 bases fit TRBD2. This CDR3 spans 15 amino acids. The ends lost 7 bases at V and 2 bases at J; junction bases unmatched: 2. Germline assignment: CDR1 SNHLY and CDR2 FYNNEI. The CDR3 region is CASMGTSGRAYEQYF. CDR3 nucleotides: TGTGCCAGCATGGGGACTAGCGGGAGGGCCTACGAGCAGTACTTC. Combining the CDR3 with reference TRBV2 and TRBJ2-7 gives the whole variable domain EPEVTQTPSHQVTQMGQEVILRCVPISNHLYFYWYRQILGQKVEFLVSFYNNEISEKSEIFDDQFSVERPDGSNFTLKIRSTKLEDSAMYFCASMGTSGRAYEQYFGPGTRLTVT.

This clonotype has at least ten counts. The chain uses TRBV6-1 and TRBJ1-2; 12 nucleotides agree with TRBD1. Trimming took 7 bases from V and 4 from J; bases not matched to a gene: 13. There are 17 residues in the CDR3. CDR1 MNHNS and CDR2 SASEGT come from the germline V gene. Here the CDR3 reads CASTTWGQGARVYGYTF. DNA of the CDR3: TGTGCCAGCACCACCTGGGGACAGGGGGCGCGAGTCTATGGCTACACCTTC.

This clonotype was seen a handful of times. The CDR3, as DNA: TGTGCCAGCAGCTTAGCGCTAAGCGGAATTAGCTCCTACAATGAGCAGTTCTTC. It specifies CASSLALSGISSYNEQFF. J is TRBJ2-1 and V is TRBV7-9, with a weak D call TRBD2 (5 bases). V was cut by 0 bases and J by 0 bases, with 15 bases left in between. The CDR3 consists of 18 residues. Germline values: CDR1 SEHNR, CDR2 FQNEAQ (reference sequence).

This clonotype was observed a few times. V is TRBV5-1 and J is TRBJ2-5; 7 bases match TRBD1. CDR1 is SGHRS and CDR2 is YFSETQ in the germline V gene. The V and J ends lost 1 base and 5 bases, in that order; junction bases with no gene match: 5. The CDR3 contains 14 residues. The chain's CDR3 is CASSLRQGGETQYF. DNA of the CDR3: TGCGCCAGCAGCTTGCGACAGGGTGGTGAGACCCAGTACTTC.

This CDR3 is CASSEKPRTYGYTF. The CDR3 DNA sequence: TGTGCCAGCAGTGAAAAGCCCAGGACCTATGGCTACACCTTC. This chain joins TRBV6-1 and TRBJ1-2; D ambiguous. Trimming stripped 2 bases from V and 4 bases from J, with 11 bases between. This CDR3 spans 14 amino acids. CDR1 and CDR2 (germline): MNHNS, SASEGT.

This clonotype was found a few times. V is TRBV10-3 and J is TRBJ2-2; D is tentatively TRBD1 or TRBD2 (5 bases each). Trimming took 4 bases from V and 6 from J, leaving 21 bases between them. The CDR3 is 17 amino acids. Germline CDR1 ENHRY, CDR2 SYGVKD. This CDR3 reads CAISGPSWGKISGELFF. CDR3 DNA sequence: TGTGCCATCAGTGGCCCTAGCTGGGGGAAGATATCCGGGGAGCTGTTTTTT.